The present T cell receptor (beta chain) was sequenced within a study of CD8 T cells in Susac syndrome. CD8+ and CD4+ T cells from blood underwent TCR beta sequencing. Germline V gene lookup returns CDR1 DFQATT and CDR2 SNEGSKA (reference sequence). The CDR3 loop spans 12 amino acids. The junction had 3 bases not matched to a gene; V was cut back by 6 bases and J by 4 bases. The RNA input was 0.5 to 1 ug, and it was reverse transcribed with random hexamers. The CDR3 of TCR beta was amplified by immunoSEQ multiplex PCR across 54 Vbeta and 13 Jbeta. TCRdb passed the immunoSEQ multiplex PCR reads through MiXCR, listing each CDR3 protein once. The data contain 150,000 or so distinct CDR3 sequences, around 95% of them singletons.

V usage is TRBV20-1 and J usage is TRBJ1-2, with 9 bases identical to TRBD1. The specimen sequenced was CD4+ T cells from PBMCs. This clonotype was obtained from a human donor in good health. The CDR3 DNA is TGCAGTGCCGGGACAGGGAGCTATGGCTACACCTTC. Translated, it gives CSAGTGSYGYTF.